These 7 T cell receptor beta chains share one sample of origin, sequenced in a study of blood T cell repertoires in COVID-19. TCRdb's copy holds only in-frame clones and misses some; the assay was immunoSEQ multiplex PCR. The data show approximately 140,000 clones, roughly nine tenths seen once. Sample: PBMCs or T cells enriched from blood (not recorded which). The receptors here all came from a middle-aged woman who had been exposed to COVID-19.

This chain links TRBV9 with TRBJ1-6, with D possibly TRBD1 on 6 matching bases. Trimming removed 0 bases from V and 8 bases from J, with 18 bases in between. Germline V lookup: CDR1 SGDLS, CDR2 YYNGEE. CDR3 size: 17 residues. The CDR3 spells CASSVALQGSPYSPLHF. The CDR3 nucleotides read TGTGCCAGCAGCGTAGCCCTACAGGGATCCCCTTATTCACCCCTCCACTTT.

The sample holds one count of this clone. CDR3 region: CASSIYSRDRKPFF. CDR3 DNA sequence: TGTGCCAGCAGTATCTACTCCCGGGACAGGAAACCGTTCTTC. This chain uses TRBV28 with TRBJ2-1; 8 positions agree with TRBD1. This CDR3 region has 14 residues. The germline V gene encodes CDR1 MDHEN and CDR2 SYDVKM. V was clipped by 5 bases and J by 15 bases; unmatched bases: 15.

CDR3 amino acids: CASSPSRQEKLFF. As DNA, the CDR3 is TGTGCCAGCAGTCCCAGCAGGCAGGAAAAACTGTTTTTT. This sequence joins TRBV7-9 and TRBJ1-4; D unresolved. Germline V CDR1 and CDR2: SEHNR, FQNEAQ (reference sequence). The CDR3 spans 13 residues. The V end was cut by 6 bases, the J end by 8 bases, with 13 bases between.

The chain combines TRBV4-1 with TRBJ2-7; TRBD1 agrees at 7 bases. The J segment lost 6 bases and the V segment lost 4 bases, leaving 15 bases of the junction unmatched. Germline CDR1 MGHRA, CDR2 YSYEKL. The CDR3 extends over 16 amino acids. The CDR3 DNA reads TGCGCCAGCAGCCCCGCCGGCCAGACAGGGATCGGCGAGCAGTACTTC. Translating it yields CASSPAGQTGIGEQYF.

In this sample, this clone turned up a few times. The V and J genes are TRBV27 and TRBJ2-2, with 11 bases matching TRBD1. This CDR3 region has 17 residues. V trimming: 6 bases; J trimming: 7 bases; junction bases outside the gene matches: 13. Germline CDR1 and CDR2: MNHEY and SMNVEV (reference sequence). Here the CDR3 DNA reads TGTGCCAGCAGGGGTTTCGGGACAGGGGGTATCTTCGGGGAGCTGTTTTTT. As protein: CASRGFGTGGIFGELFF.

The chain couples TRBV19 to TRBJ1-6; no firm D call. The germline V gene encodes CDR1 LNHDA and CDR2 SQIVND (reference sequence). The CDR3 is 14 residues long. The ends were cut back, 6 bases at V and 7 bases at J, with 13 bases in the middle. This chain's CDR3 is CASRREQPNSPLHF. The DNA of the CDR3 is TGTGCCAGTAGGAGAGAACAGCCAAATTCACCCCTCCACTTT.

The rearrangement links TRBV7-9 to TRBJ1-2, with no clear D. CDR1 is SEHNR and CDR2 is FQNEAQ in the germline V gene (reference sequence). The CDR3 totals 13 residues. Trimming shortened V by 1 base and J by 4 bases, and 7 bases separated the two germline ends. Here the CDR3 DNA reads TGTGCCAGCAGCTTAGTATCGGTCTATGGCTACACCTTC. It is translated as CASSLVSVYGYTF.